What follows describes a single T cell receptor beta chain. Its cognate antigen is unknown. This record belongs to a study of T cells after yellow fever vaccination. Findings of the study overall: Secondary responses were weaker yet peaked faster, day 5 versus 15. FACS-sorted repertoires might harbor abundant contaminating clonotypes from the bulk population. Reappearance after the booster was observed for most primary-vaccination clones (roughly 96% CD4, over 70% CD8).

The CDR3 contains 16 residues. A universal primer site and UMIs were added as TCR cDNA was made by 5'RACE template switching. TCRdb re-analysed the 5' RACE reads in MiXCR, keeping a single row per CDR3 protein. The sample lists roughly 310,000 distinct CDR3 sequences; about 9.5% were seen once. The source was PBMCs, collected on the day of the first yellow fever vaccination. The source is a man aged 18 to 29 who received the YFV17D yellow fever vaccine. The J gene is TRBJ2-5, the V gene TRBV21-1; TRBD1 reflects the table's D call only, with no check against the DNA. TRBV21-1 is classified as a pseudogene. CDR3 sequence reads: CASSKAQDRGLETQYF. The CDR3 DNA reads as TGTGCCAGCAGCAAAGCGCAGGACAGGGGGCTGGAGACCCAGTACTTC.